Listed below are T cell receptor beta chains from one sample, sequenced in a study of regulatory T cells in long-lasting Graves disease. A single record per CDR3 protein comes from TCRdb applying MiXCR to the multiplex PCR reads. The repertoire holds over 200,000 distinct CDR3 sequences, with approximately 18% as singletons. The same data also went into a second study, on T cells in Graves' hyperthyroidism and ophthalmopathy.

Specimen: peripheral blood mononuclear cells (PBMCs), collected at new diagnosis, from a patient treated with antithyroid drugs. The receptors here all came from a woman younger than 45 with Graves disease. Each CDR3 is given with its conserved first and last residue. D genes are given only for firm matches. Not all rows give a size; the values are once, few, many and, for expanded clones, a class.

TRBV6-2/TRBV6-3	TRBJ2-5	few	TRBD2	CASSYSIAGGPKGTQYF	TGTGCCAGCAGTTACTCTATAGCGGGGGGGCCTAAGGGGACCCAGTACTTC
TRBV9	TRBJ2-7	many	TRBD1	CASSPQGAGSYEQYF	TGTGCCAGCAGCCCACAGGGGGCTGGATCCTACGAGCAGTACTTC
TRBV11-2	TRBJ1-1	many	NA	CASTDLGIAFF	TGTGCCAGCACCGATTTAGGGATAGCTTTCTTT
TRBV12-3/TRBV12-4	TRBJ1-4	many	NA	CASSTTGPNEKLFF	TGTGCCAGCAGTACCACGGGGCCTAATGAAAAACTGTTTTTT
TRBV29-1	TRBJ2-2	many	TRBD2	CSVPTSGVNTGELFF	TGCAGCGTCCCGACTAGCGGGGTTAACACCGGGGAGCTGTTTTTT
TRBV3-1	TRBJ1-1	many	TRBD1	CASSPQQGAGGTEAFF	TGTGCCAGCAGCCCTCAACAGGGGGCAGGGGGCACTGAAGCTTTCTTT
TRBV24-1	TRBJ2-2	many	TRBD1	CATSATGQGAGELFF	TGTGCCACCAGTGCCACCGGGCAGGGGGCCGGGGAGCTGTTTTTT
TRBV20-1	TRBJ1-4	NA	NA	CSASNPEKLFF	TGCAGTGCTAGTAATCCTGAAAAACTGTTTTTT
TRBV20-1	TRBJ2-1	many	TRBD2	CSARGIAGGNSYNEQFF	TGCAGTGCTAGAGGGATAGCGGGGGGGAACTCCTACAATGAGCAGTTCTTC
TRBV19	TRBJ2-1	NA	TRBD1	CASRMQGARNEQFF	TGTGCCAGTAGGATGCAGGGGGCTCGTAATGAGCAGTTCTTC
TRBV3-1	TRBJ2-5	few	TRBD2	CASSQEGRRGVGETQYF	TGTGCCAGCAGCCAAGAAGGTCGGCGGGGGGTTGGGGAGACCCAGTACTTC
TRBV20-1	TRBJ2-2	many	NA	CSVVSGGNTGELFF	TGCAGTGTGGTCTCCGGGGGGAACACCGGGGAGCTGTTTTTT
TRBV27	TRBJ1-2	many	NA	CASRPSTANYGYTF	TGTGCCAGCAGACCGTCTACAGCTAACTATGGCTACACCTTC
TRBV11-2	TRBJ2-5	many	TRBD2	CASSPRSGRASMETQYF	TGTGCCAGCAGCCCCCGTAGCGGGAGGGCCTCGATGGAGACCCAGTACTTC
TRBV12-3/TRBV12-4	TRBJ1-5	many	NA	CASSRRRINQPQHF	TGTGCCAGCAGCCGCCGACGGATCAATCAGCCCCAGCATTTT
TRBV11-2	TRBJ1-2	many	NA	CASSPLDGKGYTF	TGTGCCAGCAGCCCTTTGGACGGAAAGGGCTACACCTTC
TRBV28	TRBJ1-1	once	NA	CASSYDQGTEAFF	TGTGCCAGCAGTTACGACCAGGGCACTGAAGCTTTCTTT
TRBV5-1	TRBJ2-5	NA	TRBD2	CASSLMSGGAETQYF	TGCGCCAGCAGCTTGATGAGCGGGGGGGCGGAGACCCAGTACTTC
TRBV25-1	TRBJ2-7	few	TRBD1	CASSDTGTGSYEQYF	TGTGCCAGCAGTGATACCGGGACAGGGAGCTACGAGCAGTACTTC
TRBV24-1	TRBJ2-1	many	TRBD1	CATSEPGTAPKEQFF	TGTGCCACCAGTGAGCCCGGGACAGCCCCTAAGGAGCAGTTCTTC
TRBV7-9	TRBJ1-2	many	NA	CASSLGQLGDGYTF	TGTGCCAGCAGCTTAGGACAACTAGGGGATGGCTACACCTTC
TRBV20-1	TRBJ1-1	many	TRBD1	CSAILPGTGEAEAFF	TGCAGTGCTATACTACCCGGGACAGGGGAGGCTGAAGCTTTCTTT
TRBV12-5	TRBJ1-1	many	TRBD1	CASGLGQGPLGLSAFF	TGTGCTAGTGGTTTGGGACAGGGACCCTTGGGCTTATCAGCTTTCTTT